The present T cell receptor (beta chain) was sequenced within a study of T cells in Graves' hyperthyroidism and ophthalmopathy. Amplification of TCR beta CDR3 regions used RNA as the template. First-round RT-PCR with HTBI primers amplified the TCR CDR3 region. TCRdb fed the multiplex PCR reads into MiXCR, producing one record per CDR3 protein. The table includes 400,000 to 600,000 distinct CDR3 sequences, 15% to 20% detected once. This clonotype was recorded many times. The receptor was isolated from a woman aged 25 to 45 with Graves' ophthalmopathy. Sequencing used blood.

The CDR3, as DNA: TGTGCCAGCAGTTTTACAGGGGGCTCTGGAAACACCATATATTTT. Its translation is CASSFTGGSGNTIYF. The chain links TRBV12-3 or TRBV12-4 to TRBJ1-3, with 8 bases lining up with TRBD1. Trimming cost V 3 bases and J 0 bases; bases outside gene matches: 1. The CDR3 has 15 residues.